The present TCR beta chain was sequenced within a study of response to subunit inactivated influenza vaccine. Notes on the study in general: It was the authors' suggestion that each seasonal influenza vaccination recruits few new T cells.

V was shortened by 0 bases and J by 2 bases, with 12 bases between the two germline ends. This CDR3 spans 16 amino acids. Germline assignment: CDR1 LGHNA and CDR2 YSLEER. TCRdb re-called the RT-PCR reads through MiXCR, storing one row per CDR3 protein. Of a few hundred thousand distinct CDR3 sequences listed, about 14% are singletons. Turning to this clonotype: Its antigen is undetermined.

The starting material was PBMCs from blood, obtained approximately 12 days after vaccination. The clonotype comes from a man between 45 and 60 years old who received an inactivated influenza vaccine. The chain recombines TRBV4-3 with TRBJ2-3; maybe TRBD2 (6 bases). CDR3 protein: CASSQDEGGNTDTQYF. CDR3 DNA sequence: TGCGCCAGCAGCCAAGATGAGGGAGGAAACACAGATACGCAGTATTTT.